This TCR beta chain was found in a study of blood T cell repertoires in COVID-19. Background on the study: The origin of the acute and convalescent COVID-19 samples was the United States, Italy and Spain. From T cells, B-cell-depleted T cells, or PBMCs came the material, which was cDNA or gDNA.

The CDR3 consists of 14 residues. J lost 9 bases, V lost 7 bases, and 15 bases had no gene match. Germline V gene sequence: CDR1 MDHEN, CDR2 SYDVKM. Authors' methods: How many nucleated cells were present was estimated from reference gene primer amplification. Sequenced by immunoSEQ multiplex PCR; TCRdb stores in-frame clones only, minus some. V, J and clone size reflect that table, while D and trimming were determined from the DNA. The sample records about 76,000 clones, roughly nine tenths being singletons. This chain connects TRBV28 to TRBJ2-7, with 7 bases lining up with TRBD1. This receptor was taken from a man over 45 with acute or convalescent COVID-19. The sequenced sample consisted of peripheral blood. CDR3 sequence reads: CASIPMTGSMGQYF. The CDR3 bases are TGTGCCAGCATTCCGATGACAGGGAGTATGGGGCAGTACTTC. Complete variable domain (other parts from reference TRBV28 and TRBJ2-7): DVKVTQSSRYLVKRTGEKVFLECVQDMDHENMFWYRQDPGLGLRLIYFSYDVKMKEKGDIPEGYSVSREKKERFSLILESASTNQTSMYLCASIPMTGSMGQYFGPGTRLTVT.